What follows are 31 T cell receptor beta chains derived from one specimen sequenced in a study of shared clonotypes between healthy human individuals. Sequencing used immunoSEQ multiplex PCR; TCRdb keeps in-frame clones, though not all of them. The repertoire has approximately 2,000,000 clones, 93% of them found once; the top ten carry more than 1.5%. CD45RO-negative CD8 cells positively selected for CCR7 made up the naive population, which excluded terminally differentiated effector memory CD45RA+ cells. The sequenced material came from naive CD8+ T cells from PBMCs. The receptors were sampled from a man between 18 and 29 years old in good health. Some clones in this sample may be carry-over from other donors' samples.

The CDR3 spells CASSQAGLAGAGAYNEQFF. The CDR3 DNA reads TGTGCCAGCAGCCAAGCGGGACTAGCGGGAGCTGGAGCCTACAATGAGCAGTTCTTC. The gene calls are TRBV14 and TRBJ2-1; TRBD2 matches at 14 bases. Per the germline V gene, CDR1 is SGHDN and CDR2 is FVKESK. The CDR3 runs 19 residues. V shed 1 base and J 2 bases; nucleotides not matched to a gene: 7.

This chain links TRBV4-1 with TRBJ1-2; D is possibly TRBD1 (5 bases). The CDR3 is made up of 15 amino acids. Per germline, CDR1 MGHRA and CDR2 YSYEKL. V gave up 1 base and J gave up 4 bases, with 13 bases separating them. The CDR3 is CASSQAISGLYGYTF. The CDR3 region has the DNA TGCGCCAGCAGCCAAGCGATCTCGGGACTCTATGGCTACACCTTC.

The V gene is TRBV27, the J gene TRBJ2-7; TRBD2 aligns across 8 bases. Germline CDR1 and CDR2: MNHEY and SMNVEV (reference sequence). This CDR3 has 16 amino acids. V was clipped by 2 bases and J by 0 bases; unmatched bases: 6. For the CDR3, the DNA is TGTGCCAGCAGTTTAATAGGCGGGAGGCTCTCCTACGAGCAGTACTTC. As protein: CASSLIGGRLSYEQYF.

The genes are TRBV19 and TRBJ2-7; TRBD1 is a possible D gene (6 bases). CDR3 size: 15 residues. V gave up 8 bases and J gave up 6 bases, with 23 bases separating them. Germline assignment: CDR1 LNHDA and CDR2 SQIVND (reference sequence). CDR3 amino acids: CASCPDRWGISEQYF. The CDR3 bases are TGTGCCAGTTGCCCTGACAGGTGGGGCATTAGCGAGCAGTACTTC.

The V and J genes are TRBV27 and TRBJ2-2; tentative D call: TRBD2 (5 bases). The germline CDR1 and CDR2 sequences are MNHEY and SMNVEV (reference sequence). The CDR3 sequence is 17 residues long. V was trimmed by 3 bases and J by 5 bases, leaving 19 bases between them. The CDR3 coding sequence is TGTGCCAGCAGTTTTTTGGCTAGCAGTCCAAATACCGGGGAGCTGTTTTTT. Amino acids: CASSFLASSPNTGELFF.

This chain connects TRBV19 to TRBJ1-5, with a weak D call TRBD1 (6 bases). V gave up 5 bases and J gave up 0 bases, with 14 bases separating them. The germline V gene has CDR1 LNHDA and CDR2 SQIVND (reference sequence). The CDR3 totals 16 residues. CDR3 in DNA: TGTGCCAGTAGTCAACCGGGACACTATAGCAATCAGCCCCAGCATTTT. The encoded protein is CASSQPGHYSNQPQHF.

This CDR3 reads CASSHPTGGNTIYF. CDR3 in DNA: TGTGCCAGCAGTCATCCGACAGGGGGAAACACCATATATTTT. The chain couples TRBV28 to TRBJ1-3; 7 bases line up with TRBD1. V was pared by 5 bases and J by 4 bases, with 5 bases of the junction left unmatched. Germline V gene data show CDR1 as MDHEN and CDR2 as SYDVKM. The CDR3 consists of 14 residues.

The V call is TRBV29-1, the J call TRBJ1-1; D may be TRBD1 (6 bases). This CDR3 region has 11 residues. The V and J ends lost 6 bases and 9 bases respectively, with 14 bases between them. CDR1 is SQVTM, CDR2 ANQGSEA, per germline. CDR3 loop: CSVGGLRKAFF. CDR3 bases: TGCAGCGTAGGGGGGTTAAGGAAAGCTTTCTTT. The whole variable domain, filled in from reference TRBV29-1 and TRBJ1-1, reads SAVISQKPSRDICQRGTSLTIQCQVDSQVTMMFWYRQQPGQSLTLIATANQGSEATYESGFVIDKFPISRPNLTFSTLTVSNMSPEDSSIYLCSVGGLRKAFFGQGTRLTVV.

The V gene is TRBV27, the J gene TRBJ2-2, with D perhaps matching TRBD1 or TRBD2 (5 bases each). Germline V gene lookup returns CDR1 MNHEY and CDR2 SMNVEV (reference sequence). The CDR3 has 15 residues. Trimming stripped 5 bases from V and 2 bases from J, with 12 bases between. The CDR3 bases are TGTGCCAGCAGTGAGGGACGAGTAAACACCGGGGAGCTGTTTTTT. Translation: CASSEGRVNTGELFF.

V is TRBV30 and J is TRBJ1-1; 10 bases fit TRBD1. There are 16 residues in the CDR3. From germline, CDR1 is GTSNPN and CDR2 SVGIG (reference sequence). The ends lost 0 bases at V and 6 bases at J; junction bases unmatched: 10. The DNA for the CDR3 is TGTGCCTGGAGTGTCAGGACAGGGGGATCGAGGGCTGAAGCTTTCTTT. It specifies CAWSVRTGGSRAEAFF.

DNA for the CDR3: TGTGCCAGCAGTGCCGGATACTACAATGAGCAGTTCTTC. This codes for CASSAGYYNEQFF. The genes are TRBV28 and TRBJ2-1; the D is unclear. Trimming took 5 bases from V and 3 from J, leaving 8 bases between them. The length of the CDR3 is 13 residues. CDR1 is MDHEN, CDR2 SYDVKM, per germline.

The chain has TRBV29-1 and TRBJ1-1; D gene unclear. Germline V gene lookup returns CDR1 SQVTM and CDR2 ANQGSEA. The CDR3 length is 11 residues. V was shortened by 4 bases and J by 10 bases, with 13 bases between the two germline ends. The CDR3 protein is CSVGQANGAFF. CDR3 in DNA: TGCAGCGTTGGGCAGGCAAACGGAGCTTTCTTT.

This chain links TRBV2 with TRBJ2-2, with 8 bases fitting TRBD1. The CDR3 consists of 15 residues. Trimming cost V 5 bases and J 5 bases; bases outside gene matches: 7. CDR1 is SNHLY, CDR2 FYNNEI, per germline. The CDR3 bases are TGTGCCAGCAGTCCGGACAGGGAATGGACCGGGGAGCTGTTTTTT. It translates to CASSPDREWTGELFF.

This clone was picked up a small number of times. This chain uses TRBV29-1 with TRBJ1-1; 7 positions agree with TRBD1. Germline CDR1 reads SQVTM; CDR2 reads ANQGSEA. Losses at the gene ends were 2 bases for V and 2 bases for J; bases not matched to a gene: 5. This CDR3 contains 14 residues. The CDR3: CSVEQGVHNTEAFF. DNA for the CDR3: TGCAGCGTTGAACAGGGGGTACATAACACTGAAGCTTTCTTT.

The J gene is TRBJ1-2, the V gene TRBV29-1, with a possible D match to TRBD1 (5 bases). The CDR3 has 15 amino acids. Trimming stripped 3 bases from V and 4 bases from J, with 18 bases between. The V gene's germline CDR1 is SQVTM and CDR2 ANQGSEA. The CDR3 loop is CSVEDMGQKLYGYTF. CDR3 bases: TGCAGCGTTGAGGACATGGGGCAAAAGCTCTATGGCTACACCTTC.

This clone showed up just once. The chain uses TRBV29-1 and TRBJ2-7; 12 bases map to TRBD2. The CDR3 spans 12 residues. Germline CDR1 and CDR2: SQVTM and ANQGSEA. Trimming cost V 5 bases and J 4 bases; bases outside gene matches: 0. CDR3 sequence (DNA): TGCAGCGTTACTAGCGGGGGGTACGAGCAGTACTTC. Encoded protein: CSVTSGGYEQYF.

Written as DNA, the CDR3 is TGTGCCATAAGGACAGGGGAGGACGAGCAGTACTTC. It encodes CAIRTGEDEQYF. The genes are TRBV10-3 and TRBJ2-7, with 9 bases identical to TRBD1. The CDR3 extends over 12 amino acids. V dropped 9 bases and J dropped 5; count of bases not matched to a gene: 5. The germline CDR1 and CDR2 sequences are ENHRY and SYGVKD.

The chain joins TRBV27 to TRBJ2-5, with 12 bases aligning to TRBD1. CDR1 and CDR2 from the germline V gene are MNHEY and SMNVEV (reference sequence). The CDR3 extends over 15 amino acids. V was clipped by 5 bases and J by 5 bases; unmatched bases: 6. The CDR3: CASSTRDRGLETQYF. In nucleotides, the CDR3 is TGTGCCAGCAGTACCAGGGACAGGGGGCTCGAGACCCAGTACTTC.

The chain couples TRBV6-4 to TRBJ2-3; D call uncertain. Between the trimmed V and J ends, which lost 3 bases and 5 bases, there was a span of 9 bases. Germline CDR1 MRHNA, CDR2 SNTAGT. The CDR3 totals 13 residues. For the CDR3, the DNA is TGTGCCAGCAGTGAGAACCTCCTAGATACGCAGTATTTT. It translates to CASSENLLDTQYF.

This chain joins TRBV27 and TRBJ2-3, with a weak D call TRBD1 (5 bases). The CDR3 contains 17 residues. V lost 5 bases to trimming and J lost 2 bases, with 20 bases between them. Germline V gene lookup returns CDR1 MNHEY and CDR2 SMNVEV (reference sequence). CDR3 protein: CASSPPGWAEYTDTQYF. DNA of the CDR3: TGTGCCAGCAGTCCGCCAGGGTGGGCGGAATACACAGATACGCAGTATTTT.

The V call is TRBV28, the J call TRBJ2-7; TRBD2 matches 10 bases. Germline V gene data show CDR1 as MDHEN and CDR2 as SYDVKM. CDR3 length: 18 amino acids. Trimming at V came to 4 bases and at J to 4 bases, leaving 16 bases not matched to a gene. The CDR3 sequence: CASSSTREREGSWYEQYF. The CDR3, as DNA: TGTGCCAGCAGTTCAACCCGCGAGCGGGAGGGCAGTTGGTACGAGCAGTACTTC. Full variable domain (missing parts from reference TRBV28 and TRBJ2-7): DVKVTQSSRYLVKRTGEKVFLECVQDMDHENMFWYRQDPGLGLRLIYFSYDVKMKEKGDIPEGYSVSREKKERFSLILESASTNQTSMYLCASSSTREREGSWYEQYFGPGTRLTVT.

The CDR3 DNA is TGTGCCAGCAGCCTCCGGGGAGCCTCTAGCTCCTACGAGCAGTACTTC. It is translated as CASSLRGASSSYEQYF. This chain uses TRBV9 with TRBJ2-7; weak D call: TRBD2 (5 bases). V lost 4 bases and J 0 bases, leaving 17 bases between the germline ends. CDR3 length: 16 residues. Germline assignment: CDR1 SGDLS and CDR2 YYNGEE.

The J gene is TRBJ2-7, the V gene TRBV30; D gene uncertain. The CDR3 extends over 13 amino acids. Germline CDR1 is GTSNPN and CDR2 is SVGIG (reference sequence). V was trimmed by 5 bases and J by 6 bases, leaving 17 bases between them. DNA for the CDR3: TGTGCCTGGGGCCCCGTTTATGGGTTCGAGCAGTACTTC. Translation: CAWGPVYGFEQYF.

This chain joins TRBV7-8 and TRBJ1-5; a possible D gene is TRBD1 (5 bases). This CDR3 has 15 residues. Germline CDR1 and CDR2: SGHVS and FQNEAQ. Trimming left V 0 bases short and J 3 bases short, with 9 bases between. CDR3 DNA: TGTGCCAGCAGCTTAGCATCTGGGACCAATCAGCCCCAGCATTTT. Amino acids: CASSLASGTNQPQHF.

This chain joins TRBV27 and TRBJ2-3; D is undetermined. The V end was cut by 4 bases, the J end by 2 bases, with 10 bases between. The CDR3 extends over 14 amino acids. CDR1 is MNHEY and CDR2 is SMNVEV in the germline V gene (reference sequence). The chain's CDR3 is CASSSNTFTDTQYF. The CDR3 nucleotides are TGTGCCAGCAGTTCAAACACATTCACAGATACGCAGTATTTT.

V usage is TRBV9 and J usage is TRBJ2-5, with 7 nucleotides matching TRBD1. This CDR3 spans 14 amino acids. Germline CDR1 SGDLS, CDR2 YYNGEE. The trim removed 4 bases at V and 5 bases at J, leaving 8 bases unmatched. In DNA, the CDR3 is TGTGCCAGCAGCACAGGACAGGTTCTGGAGACCCAGTACTTC. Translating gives CASSTGQVLETQYF.

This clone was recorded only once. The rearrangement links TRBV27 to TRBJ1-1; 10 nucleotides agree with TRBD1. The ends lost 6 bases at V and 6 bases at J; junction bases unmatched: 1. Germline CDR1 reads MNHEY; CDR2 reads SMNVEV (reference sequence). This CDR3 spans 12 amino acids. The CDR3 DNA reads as TGTGCCAGCAGGGGACAGGGGTCTGAAGCTTTCTTT. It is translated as CASRGQGSEAFF.

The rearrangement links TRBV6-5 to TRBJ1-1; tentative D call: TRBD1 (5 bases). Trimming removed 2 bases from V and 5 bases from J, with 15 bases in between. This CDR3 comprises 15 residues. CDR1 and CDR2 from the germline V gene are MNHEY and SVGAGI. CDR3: CASSYGTPGGTEAFF. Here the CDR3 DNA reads TGTGCCAGCAGTTACGGGACGCCCGGGGGTACTGAAGCTTTCTTT.

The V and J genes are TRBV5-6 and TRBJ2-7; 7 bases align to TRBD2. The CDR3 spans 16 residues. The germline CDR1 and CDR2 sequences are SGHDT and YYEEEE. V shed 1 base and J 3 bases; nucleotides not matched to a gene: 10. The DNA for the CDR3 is TGTGCCAGCAGCTTGAGGTGGAGCGGGAAGTTCTACGAGCAGTACTTC. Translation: CASSLRWSGKFYEQYF.

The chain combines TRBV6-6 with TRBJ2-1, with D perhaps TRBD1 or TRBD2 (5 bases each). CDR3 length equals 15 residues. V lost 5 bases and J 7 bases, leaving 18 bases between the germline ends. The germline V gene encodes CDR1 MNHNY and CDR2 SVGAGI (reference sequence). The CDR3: CASSGGLRPVNEQFF. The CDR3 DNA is TGTGCCAGCAGTGGGGGTCTCCGGCCGGTTAATGAGCAGTTCTTC.

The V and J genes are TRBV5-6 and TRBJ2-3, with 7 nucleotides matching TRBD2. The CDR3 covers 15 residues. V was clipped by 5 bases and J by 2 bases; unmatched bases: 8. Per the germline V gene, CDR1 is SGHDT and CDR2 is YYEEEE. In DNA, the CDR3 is TGTGCCAGCAGGGGGGGGACCGGACCCACAGATACGCAGTATTTT. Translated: CASRGGTGPTDTQYF.